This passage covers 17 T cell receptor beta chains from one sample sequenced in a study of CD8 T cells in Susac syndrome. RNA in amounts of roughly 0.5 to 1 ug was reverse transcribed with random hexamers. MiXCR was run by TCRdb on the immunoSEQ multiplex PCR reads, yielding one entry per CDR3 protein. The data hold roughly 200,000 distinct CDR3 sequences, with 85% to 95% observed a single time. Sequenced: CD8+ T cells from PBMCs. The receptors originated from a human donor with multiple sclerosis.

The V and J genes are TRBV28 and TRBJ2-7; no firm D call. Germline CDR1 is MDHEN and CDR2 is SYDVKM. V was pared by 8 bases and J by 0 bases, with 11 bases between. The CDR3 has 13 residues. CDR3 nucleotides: TGTGCCAGCTCATCGCCAGTCTCCTACGAGCAGTACTTC. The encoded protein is CASSSPVSYEQYF. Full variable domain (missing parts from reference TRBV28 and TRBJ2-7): DVKVTQSSRYLVKRTGEKVFLECVQDMDHENMFWYRQDPGLGLRLIYFSYDVKMKEKGDIPEGYSVSREKKERFSLILESASTNQTSMYLCASSSPVSYEQYFGPGTRLTVT.

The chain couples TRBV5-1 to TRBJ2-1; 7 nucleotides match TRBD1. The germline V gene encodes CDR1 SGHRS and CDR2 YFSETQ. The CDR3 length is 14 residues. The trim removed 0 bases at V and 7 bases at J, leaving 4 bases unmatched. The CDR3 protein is CASSLDRGWNEQFF. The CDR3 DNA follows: TGCGCCAGCAGCTTGGACAGGGGTTGGAATGAGCAGTTCTTC.

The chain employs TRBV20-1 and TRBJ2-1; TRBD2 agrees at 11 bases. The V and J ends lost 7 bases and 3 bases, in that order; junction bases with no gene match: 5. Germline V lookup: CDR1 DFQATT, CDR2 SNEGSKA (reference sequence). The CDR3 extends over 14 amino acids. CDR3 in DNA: TGCAGTGGGACCGGACTAGCGGGCTACAATGAGCAGTTCTTC. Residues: CSGTGLAGYNEQFF.

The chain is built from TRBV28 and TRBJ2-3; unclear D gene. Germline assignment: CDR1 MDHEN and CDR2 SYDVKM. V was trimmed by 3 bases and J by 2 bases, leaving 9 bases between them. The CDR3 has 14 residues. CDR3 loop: CASSFAEVTDTQYF. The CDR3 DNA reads TGTGCCAGCAGTTTCGCAGAGGTCACAGATACGCAGTATTTT.

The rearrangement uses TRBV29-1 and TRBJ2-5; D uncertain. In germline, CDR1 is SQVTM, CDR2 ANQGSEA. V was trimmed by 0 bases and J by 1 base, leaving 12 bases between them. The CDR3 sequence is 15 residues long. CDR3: CSVEDLRPAQETQYF. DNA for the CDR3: TGCAGCGTTGAAGATCTACGACCGGCCCAAGAGACCCAGTACTTC.

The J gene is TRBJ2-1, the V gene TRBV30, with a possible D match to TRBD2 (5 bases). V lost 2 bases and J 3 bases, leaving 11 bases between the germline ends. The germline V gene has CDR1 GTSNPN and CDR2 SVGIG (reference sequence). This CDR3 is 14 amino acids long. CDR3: CAWSLSGYYNEQFF. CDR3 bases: TGTGCCTGGAGTCTAAGCGGATACTACAATGAGCAGTTCTTC.

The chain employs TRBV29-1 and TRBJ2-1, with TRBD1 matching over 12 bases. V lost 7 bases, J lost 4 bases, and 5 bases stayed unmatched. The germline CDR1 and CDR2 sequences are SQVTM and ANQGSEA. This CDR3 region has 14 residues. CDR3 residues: CSAEGQGAYNEQFF. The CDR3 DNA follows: TGCAGCGCGGAGGGACAGGGGGCATACAATGAGCAGTTCTTC.

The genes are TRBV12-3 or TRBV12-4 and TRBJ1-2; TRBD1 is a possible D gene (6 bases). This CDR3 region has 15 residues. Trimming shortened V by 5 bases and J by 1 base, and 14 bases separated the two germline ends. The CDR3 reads CASSPGRGGNYGYTF. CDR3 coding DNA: TGTGCCAGCAGTCCCGGCCGAGGGGGTAACTATGGCTACACCTTC.

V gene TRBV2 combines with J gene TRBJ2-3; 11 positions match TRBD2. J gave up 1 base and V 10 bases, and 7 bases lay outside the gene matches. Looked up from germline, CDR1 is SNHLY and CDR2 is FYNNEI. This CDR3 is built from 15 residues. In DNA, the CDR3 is TGTGCCACCCAGGGGACTAGCGGCCGCACAGATACGCAGTATTTT. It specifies CATQGTSGRTDTQYF.

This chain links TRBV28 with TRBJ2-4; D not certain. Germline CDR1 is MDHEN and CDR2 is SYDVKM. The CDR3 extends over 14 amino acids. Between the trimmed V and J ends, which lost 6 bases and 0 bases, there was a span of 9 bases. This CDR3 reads CASSPHIAKNIQYF. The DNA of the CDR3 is TGTGCCAGCAGCCCCCACATAGCCAAAAACATTCAGTACTTC.

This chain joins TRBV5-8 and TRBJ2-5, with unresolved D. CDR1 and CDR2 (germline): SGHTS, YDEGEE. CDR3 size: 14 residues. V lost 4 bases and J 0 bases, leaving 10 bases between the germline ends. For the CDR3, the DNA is TGTGCCAGCAGCCCTGCCGGGTACCAAGAGACCCAGTACTTC. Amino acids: CASSPAGYQETQYF.

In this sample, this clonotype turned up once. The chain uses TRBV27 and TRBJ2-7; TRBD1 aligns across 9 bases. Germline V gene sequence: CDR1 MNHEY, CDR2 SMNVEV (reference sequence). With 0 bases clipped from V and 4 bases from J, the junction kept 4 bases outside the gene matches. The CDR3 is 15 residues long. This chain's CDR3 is CASSLSWDRVYEQYF. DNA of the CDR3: TGTGCCAGCAGTTTATCCTGGGACAGGGTGTACGAGCAGTACTTC.

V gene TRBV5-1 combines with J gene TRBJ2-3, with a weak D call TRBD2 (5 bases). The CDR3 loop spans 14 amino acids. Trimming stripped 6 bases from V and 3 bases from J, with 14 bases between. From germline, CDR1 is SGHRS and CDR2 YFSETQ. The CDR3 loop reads CASIISWRTDTQYF. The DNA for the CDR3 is TGCGCCAGCATCATCTCCTGGAGGACAGATACGCAGTATTTT.

The DNA of the CDR3 is TGTGCCAGCAGCTTAACCCGACAGGTTGCAGATACGCAGTATTTT. Translation: CASSLTRQVADTQYF. The chain has TRBV7-9 and TRBJ2-3; the D gene is possibly TRBD1 (6 bases). The CDR3 is 15 residues long. The V end lost 2 bases, the J end lost 4 bases, and 13 bases lay between the germline ends. From germline, CDR1 is SEHNR and CDR2 FQNEAQ (reference sequence).

The CDR3 nucleotides are TGTGCCAGCAGGGGCAGACCCGGTCCTAAGCCCAATAATGAGCAGTTCTTC. Amino acids: CASRGRPGPKPNNEQFF. V is TRBV7-9 and J is TRBJ2-1, with D uncertain. V lost 6 bases to trimming and J lost 7 bases, with 25 bases between them. Germline CDR1 SEHNR, CDR2 FQNEAQ (reference sequence). The CDR3 has 17 residues.

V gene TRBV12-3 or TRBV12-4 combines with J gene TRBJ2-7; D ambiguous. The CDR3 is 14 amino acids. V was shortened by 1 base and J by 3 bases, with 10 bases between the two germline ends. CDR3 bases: TGTGCCAGCAGTTTAGAGGAGACGAACTACGAGCAGTACTTC. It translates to CASSLEETNYEQYF.

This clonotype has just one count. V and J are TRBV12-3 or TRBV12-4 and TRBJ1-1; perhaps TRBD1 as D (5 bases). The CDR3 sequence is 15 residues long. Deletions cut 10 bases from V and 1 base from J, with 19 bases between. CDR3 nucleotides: TGTGCCACCACCTGGGGGGTGAACGGGAACACTGAAGCTTTCTTT. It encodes CATTWGVNGNTEAFF.